The T cell receptor (beta chain) under discussion was sequenced for a study of OX40 agonist ivuxolimab in advanced cancers. Study context: Patient treatment consisted of intravenous ivuxolimab administration every 2 weeks at 0.01 to 10 mg/kg. The mean age was approximately 60 years, ranging from about 20 to 79, with over 70% of participants male.

CDR1 and CDR2 from the germline V gene are SGHRS and YFSETQ. J was trimmed by 1 base and V by 3 bases; bases with no gene match: 4. This CDR3 has 17 amino acids. The repertoire was sequenced with immunoSEQ multiplex PCR; TCRdb's copy has only in-frame clones and lacks some. This sample has tens of thousands of clones; approximately 90% occur once, and the top ten carry around 0.31%. Specimen: CD4+ or CD8+ T cells sorted from blood, collected in a trial of the OX40 agonist ivuxolimab. V gene TRBV5-1 combines with J gene TRBJ2-7; 16 bases map to TRBD2. This clonotype originated in an adult with an advanced solid tumor such as melanoma, head and neck, liver or kidney cancer. Written as DNA, the CDR3 is TGCGCCAGCAGCTCACAGGGACTAGCGGGAGGGTCCTACGAGCAGTACTTC. Its translation: CASSSQGLAGGSYEQYF.